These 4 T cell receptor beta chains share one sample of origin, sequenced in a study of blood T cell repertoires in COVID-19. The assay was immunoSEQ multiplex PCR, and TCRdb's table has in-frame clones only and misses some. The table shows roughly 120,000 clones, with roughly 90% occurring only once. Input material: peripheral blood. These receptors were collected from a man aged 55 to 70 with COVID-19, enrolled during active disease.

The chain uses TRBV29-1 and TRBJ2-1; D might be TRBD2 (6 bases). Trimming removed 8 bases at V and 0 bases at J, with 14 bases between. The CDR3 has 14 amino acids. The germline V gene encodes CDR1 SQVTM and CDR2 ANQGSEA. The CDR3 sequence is CSTRAGSSYNEQFF. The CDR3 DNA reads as TGCAGCACAAGGGCGGGGAGCTCCTACAATGAGCAGTTCTTC.

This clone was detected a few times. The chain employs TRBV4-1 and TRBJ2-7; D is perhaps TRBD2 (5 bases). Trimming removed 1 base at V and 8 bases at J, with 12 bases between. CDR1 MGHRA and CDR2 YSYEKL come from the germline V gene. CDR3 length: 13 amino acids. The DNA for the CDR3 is TGCGCCAGCAGCCAAGTGTACGGGGATAAGCAGTACTTC. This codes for CASSQVYGDKQYF.

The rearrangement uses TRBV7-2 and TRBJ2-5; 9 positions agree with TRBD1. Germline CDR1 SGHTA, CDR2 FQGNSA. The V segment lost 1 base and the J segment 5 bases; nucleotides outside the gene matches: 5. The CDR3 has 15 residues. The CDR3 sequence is CASSLGSGTGETQYF. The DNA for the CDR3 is TGTGCCAGCAGCTTAGGATCCGGGACAGGGGAGACCCAGTACTTC.

The CDR3 here is CAWSPQGQGADYGYTF. The CDR3, as DNA: TGTGCCTGGAGTCCCCAGGGACAGGGGGCGGACTATGGCTACACCTTC. This chain links TRBV30 with TRBJ1-2, with 12 bases aligning to TRBD1. With 2 bases clipped from V and 3 bases from J, the junction kept 7 bases outside the gene matches. The V gene's germline CDR1 is GTSNPN and CDR2 SVGIG (reference sequence). The CDR3 spans 16 residues.